This T cell receptor beta chain comes out of a study of T-cell memory formation after mild COVID-19. Study background: TCR clusters largely stayed donor specific. Broader study findings: Some clones that responded turned up in pre-infection memory, which suggests that cross-reactive memory joined in. CD4+ contracting clones were mainly CM and EM; CD8+ ones, EMRA.

This clonotype was found a few times. Its antigen remains unidentified. The TCR alpha and TCR beta cDNA libraries, bearing sample barcodes and UMIs, were generated by 5'RACE using constant-segment primers. One entry per CDR3 protein, called by TCRdb with MiXCR from the 5' RACE reads. The top ten clones hold 3.9% of a sample with roughly 180,000 distinct CDR3 sequences, 15% to 20% of them seen once. This CDR3 region has 14 residues. Germline assignment: CDR1 SQVTM and CDR2 ANQGSEA. V was clipped by 0 bases and J by 3 bases, with 11 bases between them. The specimen was PBMCs or a T cell subset sorted from them (not recorded which). The sequence came from a man younger than 35 who had mild COVID-19 (a few samples of this study predate the infection). Cell type and time point are not known. The rearrangement joins TRBV29-1 to TRBJ1-2, with no clear D. The CDR3 DNA is TGCAGCGTTGAAGAGGTAGGAGACTACTATGGCTACACCTTC. This codes for CSVEEVGDYYGYTF.